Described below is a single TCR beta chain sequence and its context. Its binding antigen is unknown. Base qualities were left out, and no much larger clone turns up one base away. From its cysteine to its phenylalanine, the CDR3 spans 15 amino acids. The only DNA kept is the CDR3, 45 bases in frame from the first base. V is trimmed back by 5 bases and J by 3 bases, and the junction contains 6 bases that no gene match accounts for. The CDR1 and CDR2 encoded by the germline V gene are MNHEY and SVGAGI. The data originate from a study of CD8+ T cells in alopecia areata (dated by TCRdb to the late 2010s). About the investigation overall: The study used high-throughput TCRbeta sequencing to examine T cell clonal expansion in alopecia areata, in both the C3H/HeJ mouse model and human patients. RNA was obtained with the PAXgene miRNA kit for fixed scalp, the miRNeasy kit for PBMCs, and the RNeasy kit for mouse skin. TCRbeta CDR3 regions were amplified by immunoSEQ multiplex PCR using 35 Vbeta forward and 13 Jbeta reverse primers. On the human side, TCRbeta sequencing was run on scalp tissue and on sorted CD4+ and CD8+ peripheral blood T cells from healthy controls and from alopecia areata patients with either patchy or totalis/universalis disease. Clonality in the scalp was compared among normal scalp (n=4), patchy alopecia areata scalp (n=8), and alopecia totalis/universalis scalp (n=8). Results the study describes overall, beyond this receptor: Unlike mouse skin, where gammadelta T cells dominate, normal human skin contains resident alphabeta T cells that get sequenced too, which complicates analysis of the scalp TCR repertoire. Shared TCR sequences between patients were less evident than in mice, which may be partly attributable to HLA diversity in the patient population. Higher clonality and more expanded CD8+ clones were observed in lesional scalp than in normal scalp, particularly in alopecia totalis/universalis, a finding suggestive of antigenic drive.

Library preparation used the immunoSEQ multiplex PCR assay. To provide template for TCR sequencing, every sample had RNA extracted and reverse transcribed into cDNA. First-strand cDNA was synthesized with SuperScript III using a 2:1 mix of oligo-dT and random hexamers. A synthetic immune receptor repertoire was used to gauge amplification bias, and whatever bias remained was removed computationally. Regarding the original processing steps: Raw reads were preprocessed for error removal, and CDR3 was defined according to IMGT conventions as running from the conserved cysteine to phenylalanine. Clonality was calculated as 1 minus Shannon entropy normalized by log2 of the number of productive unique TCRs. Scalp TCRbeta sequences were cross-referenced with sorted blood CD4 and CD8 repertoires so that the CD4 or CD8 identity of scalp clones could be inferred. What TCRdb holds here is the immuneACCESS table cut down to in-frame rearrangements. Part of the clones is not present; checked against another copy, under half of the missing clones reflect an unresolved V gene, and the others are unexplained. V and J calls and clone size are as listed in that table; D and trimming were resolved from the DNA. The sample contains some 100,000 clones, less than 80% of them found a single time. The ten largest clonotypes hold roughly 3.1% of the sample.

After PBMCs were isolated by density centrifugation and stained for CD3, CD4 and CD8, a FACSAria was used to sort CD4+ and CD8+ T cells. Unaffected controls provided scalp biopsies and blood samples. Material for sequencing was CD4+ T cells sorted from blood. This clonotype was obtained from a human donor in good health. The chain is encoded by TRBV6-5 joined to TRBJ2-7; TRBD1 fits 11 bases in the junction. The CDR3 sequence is CASSRGQGARYEQYF. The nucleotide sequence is TGTGCCAGCAGTCGAGGACAGGGGGCTCGCTACGAGCAGTACTTC.